This T cell receptor (beta chain) was identified during a study of shared clonotypes between healthy human individuals. Study summary: Three plates each covered CD4 naive and memory; CD8 naive two, CD8 memory one.

V shed 5 bases, J shed 7 bases, and the junction held 7 bases outside the gene matches. The germline CDR1 and CDR2 sequences are SEHNR and FQNEAQ (reference sequence). The CDR3 contains 15 residues. A CD45RA-negative memory subset and a CD45RA+ naive subset were separated from the CD4+ cells. Assay used: immunoSEQ multiplex PCR; TCRdb lists only in-frame clones, some missing. Altogether fewer than 1.6 million clones are present, 98% being singletons, with the ten largest covering over 0.3%. Concerning this clone: Its cognate antigen is unknown.

Regarding the study as a whole: Among the subsets, naive ones generally showed larger estimated richness than memory ones.

The sample was naive CD4+ T cells sorted from blood. Specified subset: CD45RA+ positively selected. The rearrangement joins TRBV7-9 to TRBJ2-2, with 10 bases that match TRBD1. The sequence was obtained from a man aged 25 to 45 in good health. For the CDR3, the DNA is TGTGCCAGCAGCCCCGGACAGGGGGTGATCGGGGAGCTGTTTTTT. It yields the protein CASSPGQGVIGELFF.